A selection of T cell receptor beta chains follows, all from one sample in a study of regulatory T cells in long-lasting Graves disease. TCRdb analysed the multiplex PCR reads with MiXCR anew, one entry per CDR3 protein. The sample carries about 560,000 distinct CDR3 sequences, about 16% recorded once. The same specimen was also included in a second study, on T cells in Graves' hyperthyroidism and ophthalmopathy.

Sequenced here: peripheral blood mononuclear cells (PBMCs), sampled at new diagnosis, from a patient treated with antithyroid drugs. The receptors stem from a man aged 18 to 30 with Graves disease. CDR3s include the opening cysteine and the closing phenylalanine or tryptophan. The order of the fields is V gene, clone size, J gene, D gene, CDR3 DNA, CDR3 protein. D genes are given only for firm matches. Not all rows give a size; the values are once, few, many and, for expanded clones, a class.

v_call: TRBV12-3/TRBV12-4
clone_size: -
j_call: TRBJ2-6
d_call: TRBD2
cdr3_nt: TGCGCCAGCAGCCGGGGACTAGTCCCAACTGGGGCCAACGTCCTGACTTTC
cdr3_aa: CASSRGLVPTGANVLTF

v_call: TRBV12-3/TRBV12-4
clone_size: many
j_call: TRBJ2-2
d_call: -
cdr3_nt: TGTGCCAGCACCGTATCGTCCAGTCAGGACACCGGGGAGCTGTTTTTT
cdr3_aa: CASTVSSSQDTGELFF

v_call: TRBV4-1
clone_size: -
j_call: TRBJ2-7
d_call: -
cdr3_nt: TGCGCCAGCAGCCAAGTCAGATCCTACGAGCAGTACTTC
cdr3_aa: CASSQVRSYEQYF

v_call: TRBV5-1
clone_size: -
j_call: TRBJ2-7
d_call: TRBD1
cdr3_nt: TGCGCCAGCAGCTTGACAGGGGAAGGGTCCTACGAGCAGTACTTC
cdr3_aa: CASSLTGEGSYEQYF

v_call: TRBV10-3
clone_size: few
j_call: TRBJ1-6
d_call: TRBD1
cdr3_nt: TGTGCCATTTCTCCGAGAGGACAGGGGAATTCACCCCTCCACTTT
cdr3_aa: CAISPRGQGNSPLHF

v_call: TRBV28
clone_size: many
j_call: TRBJ2-1
d_call: -
cdr3_nt: TGTGCCAGCAGCGGGGCGGCTGAGCAGTTCTTC
cdr3_aa: CASSGAAEQFF

v_call: TRBV5-1
clone_size: -
j_call: TRBJ2-1
d_call: -
cdr3_nt: TGCGCCAGCAGCCCCGGACCGAGGGATGAGCAGTTCTTC
cdr3_aa: CASSPGPRDEQFF

v_call: TRBV2
clone_size: many
j_call: TRBJ2-1
d_call: TRBD2
cdr3_nt: TGTGCCAGCAGTGAAGGGACTAGGAATGAGCAGTTCTTC
cdr3_aa: CASSEGTRNEQFF

v_call: TRBV27
clone_size: many
j_call: TRBJ2-7
d_call: -
cdr3_nt: TGTGCCAGCAGTTGGACAGATTCCTACGAGCAGTACTTC
cdr3_aa: CASSWTDSYEQYF

v_call: TRBV5-5
clone_size: -
j_call: TRBJ2-7
d_call: -
cdr3_nt: TGTGCCAGCGGCTTGGCCCCTGATTTGGAGCAGTACTTC
cdr3_aa: CASGLAPDLEQYF